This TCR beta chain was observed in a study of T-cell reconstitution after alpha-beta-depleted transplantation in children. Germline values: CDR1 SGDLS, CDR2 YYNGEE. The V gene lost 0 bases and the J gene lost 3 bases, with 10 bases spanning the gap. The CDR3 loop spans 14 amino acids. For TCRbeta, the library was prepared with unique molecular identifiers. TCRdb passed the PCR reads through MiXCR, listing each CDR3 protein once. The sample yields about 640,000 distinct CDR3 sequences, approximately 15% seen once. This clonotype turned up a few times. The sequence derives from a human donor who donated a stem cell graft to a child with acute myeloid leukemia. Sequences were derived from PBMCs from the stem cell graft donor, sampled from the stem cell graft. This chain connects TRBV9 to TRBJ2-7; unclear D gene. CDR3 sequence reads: CASSVVAEDYEQYF. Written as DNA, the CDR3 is TGTGCCAGCAGCGTAGTGGCAGAGGACTACGAGCAGTACTTC.